Listed below are T cell receptor beta chains from one sample, sequenced in a study of technical replicates of blood from several donors. The repertoire was sequenced with immunoSEQ multiplex PCR; TCRdb's copy has only in-frame clones and lacks some. The sample yields about 100,000 clones, approximately 94% seen once. Material: T cells isolated from PBMCs. The origin of the receptors is a human donor in good health. The CDR3 runs from the conserved cysteine through the conserved F or W. The D gene is left open where the match is weak. Not every row has a clone size; where given, it reads once, few, many or a size class.

once . TRBJ2-5 TRBV28 CASSLLGPRSGQTEETQYF TGTGCCAGCAGTTTATTGGGTCCTCGCTCCGGACAGACAGAAGAGACCCAGTACTTC
. TRBD1 TRBJ1-4 TRBV27 CASSRKQGSNEKLFF TGTGCCAGCAGTCGAAAACAGGGGTCTAATGAAAAACTGTTTTTT
. TRBD2 TRBJ2-3 TRBV27 CASGVLAGGPKGTQYF TGTGCCAGCGGAGTACTAGCGGGAGGGCCTAAAGGTACGCAGTATTTT
. TRBD1 TRBJ2-7 TRBV27 CASSSEVTGPPYEQYF TGTGCCAGCAGCTCCGAAGTGACAGGGCCGCCCTACGAGCAGTACTTC
. . TRBJ2-5 TRBV11-2 CASSLAYPVDPGIGETQYF TGTGCCAGCAGCTTAGCCTATCCGGTAGACCCGGGAATTGGGGAGACCCAGTACTTC
. . TRBJ2-1 TRBV7-8 CASSLAAQVVDEQFF TGTGCCAGCAGCTTAGCCGCTCAAGTAGTAGATGAGCAGTTCTTC
. TRBD1 TRBJ1-1 TRBV5-1 CASSIRDSTNTEAFF TGCGCCAGCAGCATAAGGGACAGCACGAACACTGAAGCTTTCTTT
. . TRBJ1-2 TRBV6-6 CASSSDGLHGYTF TGTGCCAGCAGTTCTGACGGACTCCATGGCTACACCTTC
. TRBD1 TRBJ1-2 TRBV29-1 CSVQGGQGHGYTF TGCAGCGTCCAAGGGGGACAGGGACATGGCTACACCTTC
. . TRBJ1-1 TRBV5-8 CASSLDAGPMNTEAFF TGTGCCAGCAGCTTGGACGCAGGGCCGATGAACACTGAAGCTTTCTTT
. . TRBJ2-5 TRBV12-5 CASGIEDNPLKTQYF TGTGCTAGTGGTATAGAGGACAATCCTCTTAAGACCCAGTACTTC
once . TRBJ1-1 TRBV6-1 CASSNTVRNTEAFF TGTGCCAGCAGCAACACAGTGAGGAACACTGAAGCTTTCTTT
. . TRBJ2-7 TRBV28 CASSLRRGSYEQYF TGTGCCAGCAGTTTAAGGCGGGGTTCCTACGAGCAGTACTTC
. TRBD2 TRBJ2-7 TRBV7-9 CASSPRGGGSGSYEQYF TGTGCCAGCAGCCCCCGGGGGGGTGGGAGTGGGTCCTACGAGCAGTACTTC
. . TRBJ2-5 TRBV12-5 CASGLVRGRGETQYF TGTGCTAGTGGTTTGGTACGGGGGAGGGGGGAGACCCAGTACTTC
. . TRBJ1-6 TRBV19 CASKTGGSSYNSPLHF TGTGCCAGCAAAACAGGCGGGAGCTCCTATAATTCACCCCTCCACTTT
. . TRBJ1-1 TRBV19 CASQLRGGGTEAFF TGTGCCAGCCAGCTTAGGGGTGGGGGGACTGAAGCTTTCTTT
. TRBD1 TRBJ2-7 TRBV10-3 CAISERTGAYEQYF TGTGCCATCAGTGAGAGGACAGGGGCCTACGAGCAGTACTTC
. . TRBJ1-1 TRBV21-1 CASHRPGQGATRCMNTEAFF TGTGCCAGCCACCGGCCGGGACAGGGGGCTACCAGGTGCATGAACACTGAAGCTTTCTTT
. . TRBJ1-5 TRBV19 CASSPGRREMGNQPQHF TGTGCCAGTAGTCCGGGACGGAGGGAGATGGGCAATCAGCCCCAGCATTTT
. . TRBJ1-3 TRBV5-1 CASSSSTDSGNTIYF TGCGCCAGCAGCTCGTCGACAGACTCTGGAAACACCATATATTTT
. . TRBJ1-3 TRBV7-3 CASSPLVGPRDSGNTIYF TGTGCCAGCAGTCCGCTCGTGGGCCCACGAGACTCTGGAAACACCATATATTTT
. TRBD1 TRBJ1-1 TRBV10-3 CAISMGQVNTEAFF TGTGCCATCAGTATGGGACAGGTGAACACTGAAGCTTTCTTT
. . TRBJ2-5 TRBV27 CASIHRAGRAQETQYF TGTGCCAGCATACACCGGGCGGGGCGGGCGCAAGAGACCCAGTACTTC
. TRBD2 TRBJ2-1 TRBV10-3 CAIAGRVVWREGFNEQFF TGTGCCATCGCAGGGCGGGTTGTATGGCGGGAGGGTTTCAATGAGCAGTTCTTC
. . TRBJ1-1 TRBV10-3 CAISESRPGLNLIEAFF TGTGCCATCAGTGAGTCGCGTCCAGGGCTCAATTTAATTGAAGCTTTCTTT
. . TRBJ2-4 TRBV7-9 CASSLGSQQDIQYF TGTGCCAGCAGCTTAGGGAGCCAACAGGACATTCAGTACTTC
. . TRBJ1-2 TRBV4-1 CASSQESRNGYTF TGCGCCAGCAGCCAAGAGTCCAGAAATGGCTACACCTTC
. TRBD1 TRBJ2-7 TRBV6-1 CASSAGQATYEQYF TGTGCCAGCAGTGCCGGACAGGCTACCTACGAGCAGTACTTC
. . TRBJ2-1 TRBV13 CASSPQGSSYNEQFF TGTGCCAGCAGCCCGCAGGGGAGCTCCTACAATGAGCAGTTCTTC
. . TRBJ1-2 TRBV6-5 CASTFTRQDNYGYTF TGTGCCAGCACCTTTACCCGACAGGATAACTATGGCTACACCTTC
. TRBD2 TRBJ2-1 TRBV27 CASTPYLAGANEQFF TGTGCCAGCACCCCTTACCTAGCGGGTGCCAATGAGCAGTTCTTC
. TRBD2 TRBJ2-7 TRBV19 CASSTGTSGYEQYF TGTGCCAGTAGTACGGGGACTAGCGGCTACGAGCAGTACTTC
once . TRBJ2-7 TRBV6-5 CASSYSRTLAYEQYF TGTGCCAGCAGTTACTCAAGGACATTAGCCTACGAGCAGTACTTC
. TRBD1 TRBJ2-7 TRBV6-5 CASSWDRGTHEQYF TGTGCCAGCAGCTGGGACAGGGGCACCCACGAGCAGTACTTC
. TRBD1 TRBJ1-1 TRBV29-1 CSVEEWTGMNTEAFF TGCAGCGTGGAGGAGTGGACAGGGATGAACACTGAAGCTTTCTTT
. . TRBJ2-3 TRBV7-2 CASSLGATDTQYF TGTGCCAGCAGCTTGGGAGCGACAGATACGCAGTATTTT
few . TRBJ1-1 TRBV30 CAWSAQMNTEAFF TGTGCCTGGAGTGCCCAGATGAACACTGAAGCTTTCTTT
. TRBD2 TRBJ2-5 TRBV19 CASSMAGTKETQYF TGTGCCAGTAGTATGGCCGGGACTAAAGAGACCCAGTACTTC
once . TRBJ2-1 TRBV5-4 CASSLGLGGVSYNEQFF TGTGCCAGCAGCTTGGGGCTCGGCGGCGTATCCTACAATGAGCAGTTCTTC
. . TRBJ1-1 TRBV6-5 CASSIEQTNTEAFF TGTGCCAGCAGCATCGAACAGACGAACACTGAAGCTTTCTTT
. . TRBJ1-2 TRBV28 CASRSGTNYGYTF TGTGCCAGCAGGTCGGGGACTAACTATGGCTACACCTTC
. . TRBJ2-2 TRBV5-4 CASSLTGSTGELFF TGTGCCAGCAGCTTGACAGGGAGCACCGGGGAGCTGTTTTTT
. . TRBJ1-1 TRBV6-4 CASSDTGGKAEAFF TGTGCCAGCAGTGACACGGGGGGGAAGGCTGAAGCTTTCTTT
once TRBD2 TRBJ2-1 TRBV6-4 CASSGSGSEAYNEQFF TGTGCCAGCAGTGGTAGCGGGAGTGAGGCCTACAATGAGCAGTTCTTC
. TRBD2 TRBJ2-1 TRBV7-9 CASSLSGLADYNEQFF TGTGCCAGCAGCTTATCGGGACTAGCGGACTACAATGAGCAGTTCTTC
. TRBD2 TRBJ2-3 TRBV28 CASSSIAGVRADTQYF TGTGCCAGCAGTTCGATAGCGGGAGTTCGCGCAGATACGCAGTATTTT
. . TRBJ1-2 TRBV6-4 CASSTVPNYGYTF TGTGCCAGCAGTACAGTACCTAACTATGGCTACACCTTC
. . TRBJ1-1 TRBV5-1 CASSLGANTEAFF TGCGCCAGCAGCCTTGGGGCGAACACTGAAGCTTTCTTT
once . TRBJ2-1 TRBV11-2 CASSLEPGNEQFF TGTGCCAGCAGCTTAGAACCGGGCAATGAGCAGTTCTTC
. TRBD1 TRBJ2-1 TRBV19 CASSIGTGGSYNEQFF TGTGCCAGTAGTATTGGGACAGGGGGCTCCTACAATGAGCAGTTCTTC
. TRBD1 TRBJ1-4 TRBV19 CASSQYRGQGNEKLFF TGTGCCAGTAGCCAATACCGGGGACAGGGGAATGAAAAACTGTTTTTT
. TRBD1 TRBJ1-3 TRBV5-6 CASSLGQGHTIYF TGTGCCAGCAGCCTGGGACAGGGCCACACCATATATTTT
. TRBD2 TRBJ2-3 TRBV5-1 CASGPAGRDLDTQYF TGCGCCAGCGGGCCAGCGGGGCGCGATCTAGATACGCAGTATTTT
. . TRBJ2-2 TRBV7-9 CASSLNTGELFF TGTGCCAGCAGCCTCAACACCGGGGAGCTGTTTTTT